This TCR beta chain was found in a study of blood T cell repertoires in COVID-19. As for the study in general: COVID-19 samples from acute and convalescent phases originated in the United States, Italy and Spain. Sample material is recorded as cDNA or gDNA derived from T cells, B-cell-depleted T cells, or PBMCs.

Study processing details: Using reference gene primer amplification, nucleated cell counts were estimated. Method: immunoSEQ multiplex PCR; TCRdb's copy keeps in-frame clones and lacks some. For V, J and clone size, that table is used; D and trimming come from the DNA. The sample carries about 180,000 clones, 80% to 90% recorded once. The TCR comes from a man aged 55 to 69 with acute or convalescent COVID-19. The source material was peripheral blood.

CDR3 DNA: TGTGCCAGCAGTTTATTACAGGGGAACTATGGCTACACCTTC. This codes for CASSLLQGNYGYTF. The chain is built from TRBV28 and TRBJ1-2; 7 bases agree with TRBD1. The J segment lost 2 bases and the V segment lost 1 base, leaving 1 base of the junction unmatched. The CDR3 has 14 amino acids. Germline V gives CDR1 MDHEN, CDR2 SYDVKM.